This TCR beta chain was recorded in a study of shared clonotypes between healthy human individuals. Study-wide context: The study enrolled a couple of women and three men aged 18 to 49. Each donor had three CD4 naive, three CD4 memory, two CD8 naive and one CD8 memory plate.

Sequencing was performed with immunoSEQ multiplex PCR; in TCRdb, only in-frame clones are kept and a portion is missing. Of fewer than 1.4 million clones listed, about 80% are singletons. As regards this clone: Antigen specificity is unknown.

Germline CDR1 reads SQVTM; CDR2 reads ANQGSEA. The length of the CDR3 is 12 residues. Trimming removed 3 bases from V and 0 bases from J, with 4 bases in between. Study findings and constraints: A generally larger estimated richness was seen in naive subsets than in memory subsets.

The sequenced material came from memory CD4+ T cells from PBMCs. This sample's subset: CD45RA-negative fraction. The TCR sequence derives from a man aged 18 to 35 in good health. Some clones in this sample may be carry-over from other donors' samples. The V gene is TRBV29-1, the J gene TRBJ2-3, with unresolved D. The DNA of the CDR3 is TGCAGCGTTGACATAAGCACAGATACGCAGTATTTT. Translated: CSVDISTDTQYF.